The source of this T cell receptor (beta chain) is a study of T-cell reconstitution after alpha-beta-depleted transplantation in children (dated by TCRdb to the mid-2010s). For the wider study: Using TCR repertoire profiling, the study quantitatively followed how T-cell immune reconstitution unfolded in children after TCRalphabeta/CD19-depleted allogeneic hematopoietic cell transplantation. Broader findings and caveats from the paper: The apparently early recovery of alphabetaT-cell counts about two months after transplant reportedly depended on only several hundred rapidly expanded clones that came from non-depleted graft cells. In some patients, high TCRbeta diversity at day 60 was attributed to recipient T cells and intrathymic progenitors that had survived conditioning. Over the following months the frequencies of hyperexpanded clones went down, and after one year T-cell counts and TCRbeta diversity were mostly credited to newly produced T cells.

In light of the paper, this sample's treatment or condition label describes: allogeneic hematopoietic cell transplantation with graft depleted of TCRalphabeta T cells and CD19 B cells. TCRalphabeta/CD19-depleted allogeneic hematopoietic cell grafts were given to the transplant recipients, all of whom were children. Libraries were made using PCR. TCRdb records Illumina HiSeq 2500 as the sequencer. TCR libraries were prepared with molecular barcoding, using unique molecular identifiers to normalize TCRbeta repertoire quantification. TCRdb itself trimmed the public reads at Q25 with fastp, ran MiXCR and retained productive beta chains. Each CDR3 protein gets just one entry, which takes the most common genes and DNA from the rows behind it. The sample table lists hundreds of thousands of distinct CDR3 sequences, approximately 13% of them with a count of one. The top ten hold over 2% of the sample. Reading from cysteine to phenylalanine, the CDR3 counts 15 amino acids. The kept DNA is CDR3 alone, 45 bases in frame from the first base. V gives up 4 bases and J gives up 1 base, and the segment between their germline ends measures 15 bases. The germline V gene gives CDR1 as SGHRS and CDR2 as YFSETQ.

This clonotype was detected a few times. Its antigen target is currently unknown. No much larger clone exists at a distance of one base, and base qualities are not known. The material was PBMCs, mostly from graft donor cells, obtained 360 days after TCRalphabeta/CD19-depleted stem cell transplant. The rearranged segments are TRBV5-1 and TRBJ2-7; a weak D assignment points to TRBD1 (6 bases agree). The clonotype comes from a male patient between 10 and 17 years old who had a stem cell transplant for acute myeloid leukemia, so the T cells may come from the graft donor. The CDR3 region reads CASSPLRTDSYEQYF. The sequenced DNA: TGCGCCAGCAGCCCCCTTCGGACAGATTCCTACGAGCAGTACTTC.